The present T cell receptor beta chain was sequenced within a study of cytomegalovirus exposure and HLA in healthy donors (dated by TCRdb to the late 2010s). In the study overall: In an earlier analysis of some 550 of the donors, about 270 Gb of sequence data and 90 million to 120 million unique TCR beta sequences from about 179 million T cells were reported. Approximately 300 gigabases of sequencing data and about 92 million unique TCR sequences made up an early release that covered fewer than 650 HLA-typed donors. Of the 300 to 450 genotyped donors, more than 75% were placed in the genetic ancestry cluster associated with self-reported Caucasian donors. The study aimed to test whether cataloging public T cell receptors could reveal signatures of past pathogen exposure. The study profiled the T cell repertoires of around 700 subjects by immunosequencing and related them to cytomegalovirus serostatus. In addition to the first cohort of around 670 subjects, a separate validation cohort of under 150 different subjects was used. High-throughput TCR immunosequencing, statistical association of individual TCRs with disease status, and machine learning were combined to predict cytomegalovirus infection status. To study patterns of TCR occurrence, a later analysis re-analyzed previously published TCR beta repertoires from 500 to 850 donors and added high-resolution HLA genotyping. In the later analysis, no new phenotypic data were used to find candidate immune exposures; instead, reliance was placed on TCR beta sequences and their occurrence across donors. In an earlier analysis of 550 to 700 of the donors, high-throughput TCR beta sequencing was used to judge whether each TCR beta V gene segment behaved as functional or pseudogenic. Donor age, sex, ethnicity and CMV serostatus were collected together with the repertoire data. In a later genetic analysis, genome-wide SNP genotypes for 398 of the 666 donors were used, and that subset was treated as a discovery cohort. Every discovery cohort repertoire had been produced on one sequencing platform. HLA typing included class I and class II loci at four-digit resolution. Typing coverage differed by locus: A, B, C, DRB1 and DQB1 were typed in roughly 620-630 donors, DQA1 in approximately 520, DPA1 in around 580, and DPB1 in approximately 450. Because of strong linkage in the cohort, 5 or 6 DR-DQ haplotypes were treated as single units for association and clustering. Among 300 to 500 genotyped donors of the cohort, an average of roughly 230,000 unique TCR beta nucleotide sequences was sequenced per donor, of which approximately 19% were non-productive. Summary of the overall study and its limitations: The authors suggested that the approach could potentially be extended to other disease states and immunological phenotypes. In vitro tests confirmed that a few of the cytomegalovirus-associated TCR beta chains recognize cytomegalovirus antigens. Most TCR sequences were seen in very few donors, while some public TCRs were found in many individuals. A cluster of highly shared sequence variants was judged likely to represent a technical artifact of the sequencing pipeline. Correlated functional status among segregating V segments might be attributable to linkage disequilibrium, but an unknown experimental factor could not be ruled out. Some IMGT-functional V segments, including TRBV6-2 and TRBV6-3, could not be told apart with the 87-base-pair reads, so those segments were excluded. In a later analysis, most CMV-associated TCR beta chains were found to appear HLA-restricted, with HLA associations seemingly driven largely by CMV exposure. In a later analysis, the rate of TCR association differed among HLA loci, with DRB1 alleles having the most associated TCRs and HLA-C alleles having the fewest. Immune exposure information for the cohort was limited to CMV serostatus. In a later analysis, about 16,000 TCR beta sequences were associated with specific HLA alleles at a false discovery rate of 0.05. Because counts were too low, some 16 rarely observed V segments, including chromosome 9 orphons, were excluded from the earlier analysis of around 640 of the donors. Compared with the approximately 710-donor mean, donors in an Asian-associated ancestry cluster had fewer N-insertions in productive TCRs, according to a later genetic analysis. An association between a missense DCLRE1C variant and V-gene and J-gene trimming of TCR beta chains was found in a later genetic analysis and replicated in an independent cohort. Several of the top co-occurrence clusters appeared to be linked to parvovirus B19, influenza, CMV and Epstein-Barr virus, according to a later analysis. A further reported finding was that TCR beta sequences accurately predicted the HLA-A and HLA-B alleles for most subjects in the first cohort. Roughly uniform sequencing depth across donors was assumed in presence/absence analyses, although this assumption may not hold. In this cohort, only TCR beta chains were sequenced, and detectable features were limited by the absence of alpha or paired-chain data. In an earlier analysis of about 550 of the donors, most TCR beta V segments were observed in productive rearrangements about 90% or about 30% of the time, broadly matching IMGT annotations. Strong co-occurrence of HLA alleles, especially DR and DQ, made assigning TCR associations to individual alleles difficult. Because HLA typing was unavailable for some donors at each locus, only the typed subset was used in association tests. A later analysis found that HLA-associated TCR beta chains were more clonally expanded and had lower generation probabilities than equally common non-associated chains. In the study, some 160 TCR beta chains were listed as associated with cytomegalovirus. The classifier was reported to diagnose cytomegalovirus status with high specificity and sensitivity in both the original and validation cohorts.

Library method: the immunoSEQ multiplex PCR assay. A mixture of 60 forward primers for TCR Vbeta segments and 13 reverse primers for TCR Jbeta segments was used in the multiplex PCR. Amplification of the CDR3 region of rearranged TCR beta genes was performed with a multiplex PCR assay on genomic DNA. The Illumina HiSeq System was used to sequence the amplified TCR beta libraries as 87-base-pair reads. The study's own analysis went as follows. A later analysis tallied 80 million to 95 million unique TCR beta chains across the 650 to 750 repertoires, and some 10 million of those chains were shared by two or more donors. To remove PCR and sequencing errors, raw reads were error-corrected and collapsed into unique sequences using a nearest-neighbor algorithm that merged closely related sequences. CDR3 sequences were aligned to IMGT reference sequences to assign V, D and J gene segments. Each retained sequence needed at least a six-nucleotide match to both a V gene segment and a J gene segment. A rearrangement was called productive if the CDR3 had no stop codons and remained in frame with V and J, and every other rearrangement was called non-productive. CDR3 was defined according to IMGT convention as the region running from the second conserved V-encoded cysteine to the conserved J-encoded phenylalanine. The earlier analysis of 550 to 650 of the donors excluded any sequence lacking an unambiguous match to a single V gene segment. In an earlier analysis of approximately 590 of the donors, V segments were called functional above 56.7% productive rearrangements and were called segregating when the between-donor standard deviation exceeded 5%. A statistical classification framework was developed to diagnose cytomegalovirus status using the catalog of TCR beta chain sequences. V and J gene assignment, in a later analysis, came from comparing TCR nucleotide sequences with IMGT/GENE-DB human TR gene sequences. The TCRdist pipeline was used in a later analysis to assign CDR3 sequences and most-parsimonious VDJ recombination scenarios. In a later analysis, every TCR beta chain was defined by the combination of its CDR3 amino acid sequence and its V-gene family, and reads without a unique V-gene family were dropped. In a later analysis, 500 to 650 highly shared, low-generation-probability nucleotide sequences were removed to address suspected cross-contamination and a sequencing artifact. For each public chain, a later analysis derived a clonal expansion index from normalized ranks of inferred template counts within each repertoire. In a later analysis, generation probabilities were computed with a VDJ recombination model fitted to out-of-frame rearrangements, and the resulting probabilities were checked against IGoR. Hypergeometric tests were used in a later analysis to score TCR-TCR, TCR-HLA and TCR-CMV co-occurrence, with a repertoire-size bias correction applied to the TCR pairs. A later analysis estimated false discovery rates by permuting HLA or CMV assignments 20 times. In a later analysis, co-occurring TCRs were grouped with DBSCAN, and TCRdist sequence similarity was added when clustering was performed within HLA-allele-positive subsets. Repertoires with fewer than 30,000 or more than 120,000 public chains, plus five repertoires with anomalous nucleotide sharing, were excluded from co-occurrence clustering. TCRdb obtained this table from immuneACCESS and retained in-frame rearrangements with V and J assigned. These tables miss some clones; where compared with another copy, unresolved V genes account for less than half of the shortfall, and the remainder is unexplained. V and J calls plus clone size are reproduced from that table; the DNA served to infer D and trimming. This sample is represented by 100,000 to 150,000 clones; around 77% of them were singletons. The top ten constitute around 4% of the sample.

CDR1 LNHNV and CDR2 YYDKDF are derived from the germline V gene (reference sequence). The CDR3 sequence runs 13 residues, both termini included. Only the CDR3 region is kept as DNA, spanning 39 bases read in frame from base 1. V drops 0 bases and J drops 3 bases, leaving 6 bases in between. About this clone itself: Its specific antigen is unknown. The CDR3 carries no conserved terminal phenylalanine or tryptophan, so it likely arises from a read error.

The cohort consisted of 670 or so healthy bone marrow donors. All cohort members were sampled while nominally healthy, although unrecorded immune exposures were likely present. The donor was CMV seropositive and belonged to the group of more than 250 seropositive cohort members. A peripheral blood sample was provided by each donor, and peripheral blood mononuclear cells were used for TCR beta sequencing. Genomic DNA was extracted from the blood cell samples with the Qiagen DNeasy Blood Extraction Kit. The TCR was taken from a male donor in good health and CMV-seropositive. The chain was built from TRBV15 and TRBJ2-7; the D gene remains uncertain. Sequencing was done on a sample of PBMCs. The DNA is TGTGCCACCAGCAGAGAGCAGTACTACGAGCAGTACCTC. Its coded protein is CATSREQYYEQYL.